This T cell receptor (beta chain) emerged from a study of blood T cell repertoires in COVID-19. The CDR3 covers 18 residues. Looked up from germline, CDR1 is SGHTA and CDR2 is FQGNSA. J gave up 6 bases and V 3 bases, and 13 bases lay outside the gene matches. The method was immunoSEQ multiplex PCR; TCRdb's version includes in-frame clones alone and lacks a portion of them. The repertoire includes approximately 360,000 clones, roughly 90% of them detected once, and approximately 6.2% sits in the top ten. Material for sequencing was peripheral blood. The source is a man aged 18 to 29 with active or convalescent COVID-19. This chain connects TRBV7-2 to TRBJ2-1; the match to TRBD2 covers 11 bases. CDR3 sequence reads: CASSFFTSGSRGPNEQFF. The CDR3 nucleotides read TGTGCCAGCAGCTTTTTCACTAGCGGGAGTAGGGGTCCCAATGAGCAGTTCTTC.